Shown below are 31 T cell receptor beta chains from a single sample sequenced in a study of shared clonotypes between healthy human individuals. Libraries were prepared by immunoSEQ multiplex PCR; TCRdb keeps only in-frame clonotypes and omits some of them. The sample yields about 560,000 clones, around 81% seen once. Material for sequencing was PBMCs. The receptors come from a woman aged 35 to 49 in good health. Some clones in this sample may be carry-over from other donors' samples.

The table lists this clone with a few counts. This sequence joins TRBV28 and TRBJ1-1; D remains unclear. CDR1 is MDHEN and CDR2 is SYDVKM in the germline V gene. There are 13 residues in the CDR3. Trimming cost V 3 bases and J 7 bases, with 12 bases left between them. The CDR3 DNA reads TGTGCCAGCAGTTTTCGTAAAGGTGGTGAAGCTTTCTTT. Its protein product is CASSFRKGGEAFF.

This clone was counted once. V gene TRBV30 combines with J gene TRBJ2-3; no clear D gene. CDR3 size: 13 residues. V lost 3 bases and J 1 base, leaving 8 bases between the germline ends. CDR1 is GTSNPN, CDR2 SVGIG, per germline (reference sequence). The CDR3 sequence: CAWRGSGTDTQYF. The CDR3 nucleotides are TGTGCCTGGAGGGGGTCTGGCACAGATACGCAGTATTTT.

The V gene is TRBV5-1, the J gene TRBJ2-7, with D perhaps TRBD2 (5 bases). Trimming took 4 bases from V and 0 from J, leaving 23 bases between them. This CDR3 region has 18 residues. Germline assignment: CDR1 SGHRS and CDR2 YFSETQ. The CDR3 nucleotides read TGCGCCAGCAGCCCCCGGGGTTTGGCCAGCTCCGTCTCCTACGAGCAGTACTTC. As protein: CASSPRGLASSVSYEQYF. Full variable domain (outside the CDR3, taken from reference TRBV5-1 and TRBJ2-7): KAGVTQTPRYLIKTRGQQVTLSCSPISGHRSVSWYQQTPGQGLQFLFEYFSETQRNKGNFPGRFSGRQFSNSRSEMNVSTLELGDSALYLCASSPRGLASSVSYEQYFGPGTRLTVT.

This clone was recorded a few times. This chain joins TRBV7-8 and TRBJ2-7; D remains unclear. The length of the CDR3 is 16 residues. Germline values: CDR1 SGHVS, CDR2 FQNEAQ. Trimming took off 5 bases at V and 2 bases at J, with 19 bases between the two ends. CDR3 nucleotides: TGTGCCAGCAGCCCCGATGGTCGACGGAGCGCCTACGAGCAGTACTTC. Translating gives CASSPDGRRSAYEQYF.

The rearrangement uses TRBV11-3 and TRBJ2-5, with D hard to call. Germline V gene lookup returns CDR1 SGHNT and CDR2 YENEEA. The CDR3 is made up of 14 amino acids. Trimming stripped 1 base from V and 6 bases from J, with 12 bases between. The chain's CDR3 is CASSLAGSTQTQYF. In DNA form, the CDR3 reads TGTGCCAGCAGCTTAGCGGGTAGTACTCAGACCCAGTACTTC.

The rearrangement joins TRBV20-1 to TRBJ1-5; TRBD1 aligns across 8 bases. Germline V lookup: CDR1 DFQATT, CDR2 SNEGSKA (reference sequence). The trim removed 6 bases at V and 13 bases at J, leaving 5 bases unmatched. The CDR3 totals 10 residues. CDR3 bases: TGCAGTGCCAGACGGACAGGGCAGCATTTT. This gives the protein CSARRTGQHF.

The chain links TRBV6-5 to TRBJ2-7, with 8 bases identical to TRBD2. The CDR3 length is 15 residues. Unmatched junction bases numbered 8, after V lost 5 bases and J lost 2 bases. The V gene's germline CDR1 is MNHEY and CDR2 SVGAGI. The CDR3 DNA reads as TGTGCCAGCAGTACACCTAGCGGGCGAACCTACGAGCAGTACTTC. As protein: CASSTPSGRTYEQYF.

The chain has TRBV7-2 and TRBJ2-7; D gene unclear. The CDR3 covers 16 residues. Trimming shortened V by 0 bases and J by 3 bases, and 15 bases separated the two germline ends. Germline V gene lookup returns CDR1 SGHTA and CDR2 FQGNSA. The CDR3: CASSLAGNPQFYEQYF. The CDR3 nucleotides are TGTGCCAGCAGCTTAGCGGGGAATCCACAATTCTACGAGCAGTACTTC.

On this clone: This CDR3 is also generated by other DNA sequences in the sample. The V and J genes are TRBV19 and TRBJ2-3, with D possibly TRBD2 on 6 matching bases. The ends were cut back, 8 bases at V and 2 bases at J, with 11 bases in the middle. Germline loops: CDR1 LNHDA, CDR2 SQIVND (reference sequence). CDR3 length equals 13 residues. The CDR3 bases are TGTGCCAGTTCGGCGGGGTACACAGATACGCAGTATTTT. As protein: CASSAGYTDTQYF.

The CDR3 nucleotides read TGTGCCATCAGTGACCCCCGGGGGTTCAATGAGCAGTTCTTC. This codes for CAISDPRGFNEQFF. The V and J genes are TRBV10-3 and TRBJ2-1, with a tentative D call TRBD2 (6 bases). CDR3 length: 14 amino acids. V gave up 3 bases and J gave up 6 bases, with 12 bases separating them. Germline CDR1 and CDR2: ENHRY and SYGVKD.

V usage is TRBV28 and J usage is TRBJ2-5; 8 nucleotides align to TRBD2. The V gene's germline CDR1 is MDHEN and CDR2 SYDVKM. The CDR3 consists of 14 residues. Trimming took 7 bases from V and 7 from J; bases not matched to a gene: 11. The CDR3 sequence: CASTSASGYGTQYF. DNA of the CDR3: TGTGCCAGCACTTCCGCTAGCGGGTACGGGACCCAGTACTTC.

This chain links TRBV10-2 with TRBJ1-2, with 7 bases fitting TRBD1. With 4 bases clipped from V and 7 bases from J, the junction kept 9 bases outside the gene matches. This CDR3 is built from 14 residues. CDR1 is WSHSY, CDR2 SAAADI, per germline. CDR3 nucleotides: TGCGCCAGCAGTGTTTCAGGGGGAGGTTCTGGCTACACCTTC. This codes for CASSVSGGGSGYTF.

The chain links TRBV7-9 to TRBJ2-5; D not resolved. This CDR3 contains 14 residues. Per germline, CDR1 SEHNR and CDR2 FQNEAQ (reference sequence). The V gene lost 5 bases and the J gene lost 2 bases, with 12 bases spanning the gap. The CDR3 DNA follows: TGTGCCAGCAGCCAGTGGGGTAGACAAGAGACCCAGTACTTC. Amino acids: CASSQWGRQETQYF. Together with reference TRBV7-9 and TRBJ2-5, the CDR3 gives the full variable domain: DTGVSQNPRHKITKRGQNVTFRCDPISEHNRLYWYRQTLGQGPEFLTYFQNEAQLEKSRLLSDRFSAERPKGSFSTLEIQRTEQGDSAMYLCASSQWGRQETQYFGPGTRLLVL.

The CDR3 nucleotides are TGTGCCAGCAGCTTAGCCGGGACTAGCCCAGACGCAGATACGCAGTATTTT. Amino acid sequence: CASSLAGTSPDADTQYF. The genes are TRBV7-9 and TRBJ2-3; 9 positions match TRBD2. CDR3 length: 17 amino acids. The ends lost 0 bases at V and 4 bases at J; junction bases unmatched: 8. Germline V lookup: CDR1 SEHNR, CDR2 FQNEAQ (reference sequence).

This clone showed up just once. The chain joins TRBV19 to TRBJ2-1; TRBD2 agrees at 13 bases. The CDR3 spans 16 residues. V gave up 5 bases and J gave up 4 bases; unmatched junction bases: 5. Germline lookup yields CDR1 LNHDA and CDR2 SQIVND (reference sequence). CDR3 DNA sequence: TGTGCCAGTAGTGTGCGGACTAGCGGGAGTTACAATGAGCAGTTCTTC. Its translation is CASSVRTSGSYNEQFF. Complete variable domain (other parts from reference TRBV19 and TRBJ2-1): DGGITQSPKYLFRKEGQNVTLSCEQNLNHDAMYWYRQDPGQGLRLIYYSQIVNDFQKGDIAEGYSVSREKKESFPLTVTSAQKNPTAFYLCASSVRTSGSYNEQFFGPGTRLTVL.

In its sample, this clone was seen many times. The identical CDR3 is also encoded by other nucleotide sequences in the sample. The chain recombines TRBV7-8 with TRBJ2-7; D not certain. V was clipped by 3 bases and J by 3 bases, with 12 bases between them. CDR1 is SGHVS, CDR2 FQNEAQ, per germline. This CDR3 is built from 14 residues. CDR3 protein: CASSFSGLSYEQYF. The CDR3, as DNA: TGTGCCAGCAGCTTTTCGGGCCTAAGCTACGAGCAGTACTTC.

This chain uses TRBV30 with TRBJ2-3, with no clear D. V was trimmed by 2 bases and J by 2 bases, leaving 11 bases between them. Germline CDR1 reads GTSNPN; CDR2 reads SVGIG (reference sequence). The CDR3 loop spans 14 amino acids. As DNA, the CDR3 is TGTGCCTGGAGTCGTAGTGTCAACACAGATACGCAGTATTTT. Translating gives CAWSRSVNTDTQYF.

This clone showed up many times. The sample carries other DNA sequences with the same CDR3. This chain connects TRBV29-1 to TRBJ1-1; no definite D call. The CDR3 totals 15 residues. The V end lost 3 bases, the J end lost 4 bases, and 18 bases lay between the germline ends. Per germline, CDR1 SQVTM and CDR2 ANQGSEA. The CDR3 sequence is CSVDKEGIGITEAFF. CDR3 nucleotide sequence: TGCAGCGTTGATAAAGAAGGGATTGGGATCACTGAAGCTTTCTTT.

V and J are TRBV2 and TRBJ2-5; D not resolved. CDR1 and CDR2 (germline): SNHLY, FYNNEI. CDR3 length equals 16 residues. The V gene lost 2 bases and the J gene lost 7 bases, with 20 bases spanning the gap. The CDR3 nucleotides are TGTGCCAGCAGTGAAAATCATCCCAAGCTAGGGTCGACCCAGTACTTC. It codes for CASSENHPKLGSTQYF.

On this clone: Other DNA sequences in this specimen translate into the identical CDR3. The V and J genes are TRBV19 and TRBJ1-2, with D perhaps TRBD1 (5 bases). CDR1 and CDR2 from the germline V gene are LNHDA and SQIVND (reference sequence). The CDR3 has 15 residues. V lost 6 bases to trimming and J lost 2 bases, with 16 bases between them. CDR3 amino acids: CASSRTRDGNYGYTF. The CDR3, as DNA: TGTGCCAGTAGCCGGACAAGGGACGGCAACTATGGCTACACCTTC.

The J gene is TRBJ2-1, the V gene TRBV27; 9 bases are shared with TRBD1. Per germline, CDR1 MNHEY and CDR2 SMNVEV (reference sequence). The V gene end was trimmed by 7 bases and the J gene end by 4 bases; junction bases not matched to a gene: 8. The CDR3 has 15 residues. The CDR3 coding sequence is TGTGCCAGCACTCGGGACAGGGAGTTGTACAATGAGCAGTTCTTC. Protein sequence: CASTRDRELYNEQFF.

V usage is TRBV10-3 and J usage is TRBJ2-1, with 9 positions matching TRBD2. V lost 6 bases and J lost 4; bases outside the gene matches: 10. The germline gives CDR1 ENHRY, CDR2 SYGVKD. This CDR3 is 16 amino acids long. CDR3 DNA: TGTGCCATCAGATCTGGGTCGCTAGCGGGGTACAATGAGCAGTTCTTC. It specifies CAIRSGSLAGYNEQFF.

Worth noting for this clone: A far larger clone is a single base away, which makes a read error likely. Other DNA variants within this sample encode the same CDR3. This chain's CDR3 is CASSLARSPAINYGYTF. As DNA, the CDR3 is TGTGCCAGCAGTTTAGCCCGGTCACCTGCTATTAACTATGGCTACACCTTC. The chain links TRBV28 to TRBJ1-2; D gene uncertain. Germline CDR1 MDHEN, CDR2 SYDVKM. The ends were cut back, 2 bases at V and 1 base at J, with 17 bases in the middle. The CDR3 has 17 residues.

This clone has only a few counts. The V gene is TRBV19, the J gene TRBJ1-2; no definite D call. Between the trimmed V and J ends, which lost 1 base and 4 bases, there was a span of 10 bases. CDR1 LNHDA and CDR2 SQIVND come from the germline V gene (reference sequence). The CDR3 consists of 14 residues. The CDR3 DNA is TGTGCCAGTAGTATAGGGAGAACTACCTATGGCTACACCTTC. As protein: CASSIGRTTYGYTF.

This clone appeared a few times. DNA for the CDR3: TGTGCCAGCAGCTCTACACTCAGCTCCTACAATGAGCAGTTCTTC. It codes for CASSSTLSSYNEQFF. The chain has TRBV7-9 and TRBJ2-1, with D hard to call. Germline values: CDR1 SEHNR, CDR2 FQNEAQ (reference sequence). Trimming took 4 bases from V and 0 from J, leaving 10 bases between them. The CDR3 is 15 amino acids.

Written as DNA, the CDR3 is TGTGCCAGCAGCCATCGTAGACTAGATGGCGGCAATGAGCAGTTCTTC. The encoded protein is CASSHRRLDGGNEQFF. The rearrangement links TRBV14 to TRBJ2-1; maybe TRBD2 (6 bases). Trimming cost V 3 bases and J 6 bases, with 18 bases left between them. CDR1 SGHDN and CDR2 FVKESK come from the germline V gene. The CDR3 is 16 residues long.

The gene calls are TRBV6-4 and TRBJ1-4; no firm D call. The CDR3 is made up of 10 amino acids. Trimming took 7 bases from V and 6 from J, leaving 3 bases between them. Per the germline V gene, CDR1 is MRHNA and CDR2 is SNTAGT. This CDR3 reads CASKDEKLFF. DNA of the CDR3: TGTGCCAGCAAAGATGAAAAACTGTTTTTT.

CDR3 protein: CASSISRSWVKGLFF. For the CDR3, the DNA is TGTGCCAGTAGTATATCTCGAAGCTGGGTCAAAGGACTGTTTTTT. The rearrangement joins TRBV19 to TRBJ1-4, with D uncertain. The germline gives CDR1 LNHDA, CDR2 SQIVND (reference sequence). The CDR3 has 15 residues. Trimming left V 2 bases short and J 13 bases short, with 20 bases between. Full variable domain (rest looked up from reference TRBV19 and TRBJ1-4): DGGITQSPKYLFRKEGQNVTLSCEQNLNHDAMYWYRQDPGQGLRLIYYSQIVNDFQKGDIAEGYSVSREKKESFPLTVTSAQKNPTAFYLCASSISRSWVKGLFFGSGTQLSVL.

The V and J genes are TRBV5-4 and TRBJ2-7; D uncertain. Trimming left V 4 bases short and J 4 bases short, with 12 bases between. CDR1 is SGHNT, CDR2 YYREEE, per germline (reference sequence). The CDR3 is 13 residues long. The CDR3: CASSMGWRYEQYF. CDR3 nucleotide sequence: TGTGCCAGCAGCATGGGGTGGCGGTACGAGCAGTACTTC.

This clone was observed many times. The V gene is TRBV28, the J gene TRBJ1-1; no definite D call. Germline V CDR1 and CDR2: MDHEN, SYDVKM. The CDR3 is made up of 14 amino acids. The V and J ends lost 3 bases and 11 bases respectively, with 19 bases between them. The CDR3 bases are TGTGCCAGCAGTTTCTCATTTTCGTCGACTAAGGCTTTCTTT. Translation: CASSFSFSSTKAFF. Complete variable domain (other parts from reference TRBV28 and TRBJ1-1): DVKVTQSSRYLVKRTGEKVFLECVQDMDHENMFWYRQDPGLGLRLIYFSYDVKMKEKGDIPEGYSVSREKKERFSLILESASTNQTSMYLCASSFSFSSTKAFFGQGTRLTVV.

About this clone: A far bigger clonotype differs at one base, so this is likely a read error. The chain recombines TRBV30 with TRBJ2-7; no clear D gene. V was clipped by 7 bases and J by 9 bases, with 10 bases between them. This CDR3 is 9 amino acids long. Germline V gene sequence: CDR1 GTSNPN, CDR2 SVGIG (reference sequence). The chain's CDR3 is CAFHGVQYF. CDR3 DNA: TGTGCCTTCCATGGTGTGCAGTACTTC.